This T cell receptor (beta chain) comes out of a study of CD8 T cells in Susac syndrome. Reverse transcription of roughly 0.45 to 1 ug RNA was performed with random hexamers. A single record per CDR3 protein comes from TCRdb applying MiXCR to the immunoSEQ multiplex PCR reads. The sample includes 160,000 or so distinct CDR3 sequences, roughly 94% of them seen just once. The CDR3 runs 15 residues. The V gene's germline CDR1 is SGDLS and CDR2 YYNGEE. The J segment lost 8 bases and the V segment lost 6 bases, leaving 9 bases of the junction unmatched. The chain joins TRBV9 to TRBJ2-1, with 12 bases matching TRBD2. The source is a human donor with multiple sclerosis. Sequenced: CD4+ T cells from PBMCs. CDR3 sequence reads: CASTLSSGRAYEQFF. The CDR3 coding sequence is TGTGCCAGCACGTTGTCTAGCGGGAGGGCGTATGAGCAGTTCTTC.